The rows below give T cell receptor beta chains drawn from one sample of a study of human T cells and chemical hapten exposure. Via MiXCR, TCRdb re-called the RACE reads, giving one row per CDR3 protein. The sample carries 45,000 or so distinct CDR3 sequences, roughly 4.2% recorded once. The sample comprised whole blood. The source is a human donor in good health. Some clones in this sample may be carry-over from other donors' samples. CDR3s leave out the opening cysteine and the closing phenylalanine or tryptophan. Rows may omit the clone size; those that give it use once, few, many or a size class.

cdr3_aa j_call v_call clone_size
ASSSRTGGRMNTEAF TRBJ1-1 TRBV28 many
ASIHEGTTNEQF TRBJ2-1 TRBV5-4 many
SEWTTGTGELF TRBJ2-2 TRBV20-1 many
ATSQQLGEKLF TRBJ1-4 TRBV11-2 many
SVEDKQGPNTGELF TRBJ2-2 TRBV29-1 few
ATQPGTRYEQY TRBJ2-7 TRBV27 few
ASRPDRAGEAF TRBJ1-1 TRBV6-5 few
ASSTDRVIKPQH TRBJ1-5 TRBV6-5 -
ASSEREGYT TRBJ1-2 TRBV6-6 few
ASSLPGTGSGGTQY TRBJ2-3 TRBV27 many
AISESTNYEQY TRBJ2-7 TRBV10-3 many
ASSPTTGPFSGANVLT TRBJ2-6 TRBV6-1 -
AGRAGVRTGELF TRBJ2-2 TRBV28 few
SARRTSGVSYNEQF TRBJ2-1 TRBV20-1 many
SARGLYGYT TRBJ1-2 TRBV20-1 many
ASSPWGLPTYEQY TRBJ2-7 TRBV27 -
ASTRGAKNIQY TRBJ2-4 TRBV6-1 many
ASSGRAGNTIY TRBJ1-3 TRBV28 few
ASSPLGTSAYEQY TRBJ2-7 TRBV25-1 many
ASSWSAGLAGHEQF TRBJ2-1 TRBV5-4 -
ASSSARGFTEAF TRBJ1-1 TRBV7-9 -
SVQDSLSYEQY TRBJ2-7 TRBV29-1 many
SAREATVRYGYT TRBJ1-2 TRBV20-1 few
ASSLLSSSGNTIY TRBJ1-3 TRBV25-1 many
ASSPAPTLVSGNTIY TRBJ1-3 TRBV5-1 many
ASSQGGINTEAF TRBJ1-1 TRBV4-1 -
ASSLSGSSYNEQF TRBJ2-1 TRBV7-3 few
ASSPLGGLESYEQY TRBJ2-7 TRBV21-1 few
ASSVGLGPIGEKLF TRBJ1-4 TRBV9 few
ASRTGGKRDTQY TRBJ2-3 TRBV27 medium-sized
ASSQDGTGTGDTEAF TRBJ1-1 TRBV14 many
ASSSLQGGNQPQH TRBJ1-5 TRBV28 many
ASSRGLADLAKNIQY TRBJ2-4 TRBV5-1 -
AIKPMGALTYEQY TRBJ2-7 TRBV10-3 many
SVLRQTNTEAF TRBJ1-1 TRBV29-1 many
ASSLEPEYEQY TRBJ2-7 TRBV5-1 few
ASTPDASGSTYEQY TRBJ2-7 TRBV5-1 many
ASSIGSSYEQY TRBJ2-7 TRBV11-2 few
ASSLYTGVAEQY TRBJ2-7 TRBV7-6 many
ASSYPYSSSGANVLT TRBJ2-6 TRBV6-5 few
SVRQYGYT TRBJ1-2 TRBV29-1 many
ASSSGGRRGEQY TRBJ2-7 TRBV13 many
SARDRPGPRSGNTIY TRBJ1-3 TRBV20-1 many
ASSLSDRDGYT TRBJ1-2 TRBV12-3/TRBV12-4 -
ASSHNPGRNEQF TRBJ2-1 TRBV7-9 few
ASVTGDQPQH TRBJ1-5 TRBV28 many
ASSLEADATGELF TRBJ2-2 TRBV7-6 -
ASSQAEPTRSYEQY TRBJ2-7 TRBV3-1 many
SSRWGGEQY TRBJ2-7 TRBV29-1 few
ASSLGTKNIQY TRBJ2-4 TRBV5-8 many
ASRMTGEDSPLH TRBJ1-6 TRBV5-1 few
SVGYRGGSGELF TRBJ2-2 TRBV29-1 few